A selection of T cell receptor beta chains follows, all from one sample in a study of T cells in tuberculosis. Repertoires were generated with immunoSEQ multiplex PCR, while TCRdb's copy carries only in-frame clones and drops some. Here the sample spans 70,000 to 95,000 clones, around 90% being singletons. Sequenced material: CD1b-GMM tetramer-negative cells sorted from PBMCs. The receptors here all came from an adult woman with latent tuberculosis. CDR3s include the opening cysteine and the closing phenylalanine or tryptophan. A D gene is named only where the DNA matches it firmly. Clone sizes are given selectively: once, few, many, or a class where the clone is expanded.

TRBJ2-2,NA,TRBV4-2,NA,CASSLRQDWTGELFF,TGTGCCAGCAGCCTGAGACAGGATTGGACCGGGGAGCTGTTTTTT
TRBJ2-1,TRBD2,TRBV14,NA,CASSQRTSGDPHEQFF,TGTGCCAGCAGCCAACGGACTAGCGGGGACCCCCATGAGCAGTTCTTC
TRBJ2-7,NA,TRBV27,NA,CASSPADSFSYEQYF,TGTGCCAGCAGTCCTGCCGACAGTTTCTCCTACGAGCAGTACTTC
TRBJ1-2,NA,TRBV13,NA,CASNGRGTNYGYTF,TGTGCCAGCAACGGCCGGGGTACTAACTATGGCTACACCTTC
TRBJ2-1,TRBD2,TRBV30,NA,CAWAVLAIAGSSYNEQFF,TGTGCCTGGGCTGTCCTCGCGATAGCGGGTAGCTCCTACAATGAGCAGTTCTTC
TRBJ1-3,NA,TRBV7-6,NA,CASSLPGSGNTIYF,TGTGCCAGCAGCTTACCAGGCTCTGGAAACACCATATATTTT
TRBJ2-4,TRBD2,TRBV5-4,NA,CASSGPGGLSIQYF,TGTGCCAGCAGCGGGCCGGGAGGGCTAAGCATTCAGTACTTC
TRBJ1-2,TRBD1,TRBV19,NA,CASNRRDSSNYGYTF,TGTGCCAGTAACCGGCGGGACAGCTCCAACTATGGCTACACCTTC
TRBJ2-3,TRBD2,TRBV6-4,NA,CASSEGAGGLDTQYF,TGTGCCAGCAGTGAAGGAGCGGGGGGATTAGATACGCAGTATTTT
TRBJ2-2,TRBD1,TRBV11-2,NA,CASSPNTGGENTGELFF,TGTGCCAGCAGCCCAAACACAGGGGGCGAGAACACCGGGGAGCTGTTTTTT
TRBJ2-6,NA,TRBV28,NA,CASGPAGANVLTF,TGTGCCAGCGGGCCAGCTGGGGCCAACGTCCTGACTTTC
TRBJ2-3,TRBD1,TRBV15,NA,CATSRDRTGSRDTQYF,TGTGCCACCAGCAGAGATCGGACAGGGTCAAGAGATACGCAGTATTTT
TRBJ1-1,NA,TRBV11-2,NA,CASSFLGGTEAFF,TGTGCCAGCAGCTTTTTAGGCGGCACTGAAGCTTTCTTT
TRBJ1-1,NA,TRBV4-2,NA,CASSHIRGSGDGIEAFF,TGTGCCAGCAGCCACATCCGGGGGTCGGGGGACGGCATTGAAGCTTTCTTT
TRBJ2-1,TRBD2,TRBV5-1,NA,CASSVGTPGGGSVYEQFF,TGCGCCAGCAGCGTGGGAACCCCAGGCGGGGGGTCGGTATATGAGCAGTTCTTC
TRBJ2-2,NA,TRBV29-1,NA,CSASQGGTGELFF,TGCAGCGCTTCACAGGGCGGGACCGGGGAGCTGTTTTTT
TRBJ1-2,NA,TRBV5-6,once,CASSLGRGGPYGYTF,TGTGCCAGCAGCTTGGGTCGGGGGGGACCCTATGGCTACACCTTC
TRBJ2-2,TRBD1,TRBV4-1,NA,CASSLEPGGENTGELFF,TGCGCCAGCAGCCTAGAGCCAGGGGGCGAGAACACCGGGGAGCTGTTTTTT
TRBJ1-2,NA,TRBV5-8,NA,CASSLGTVVYGYTF,TGTGCCAGCAGCTTGGGGACAGTCGTCTATGGCTACACCTTC
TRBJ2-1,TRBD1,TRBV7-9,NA,CASFHRDRYNEQFF,TGTGCCAGCTTCCACCGGGACAGATACAATGAGCAGTTCTTC
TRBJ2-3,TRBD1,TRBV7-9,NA,CASSLANYRGDTQYF,TGTGCCAGCAGCTTAGCCAATTACAGGGGAGATACGCAGTATTTT
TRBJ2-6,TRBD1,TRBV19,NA,CASGQGVSGANVLTF,TGTGCCAGCGGACAGGGTGTCTCTGGGGCCAACGTCCTGACTTTC
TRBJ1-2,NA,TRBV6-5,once,CASSYEAEGYGYTF,TGTGCCAGCAGTTACGAGGCAGAGGGCTATGGCTACACCTTC
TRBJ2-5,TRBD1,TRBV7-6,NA,CASSLPSGTEETQYF,TGTGCCAGCAGCTTACCCTCTGGGACAGAAGAGACCCAGTACTTC
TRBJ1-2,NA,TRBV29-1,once,CSVERREDGYTF,TGCAGCGTTGAACGTCGCGAAGATGGCTACACCTTC
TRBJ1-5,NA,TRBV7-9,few,CASSKDSREAQHF,TGTGCCAGCAGCAAAGACAGCCGTGAGGCCCAGCATTTT
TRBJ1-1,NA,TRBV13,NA,CASSLQGGRTEAFF,TGTGCCAGCAGCTTACAGGGAGGGCGGACTGAAGCTTTCTTT
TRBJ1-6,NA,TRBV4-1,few,CASSQGGSSSPLHF,TGCGCCAGCAGCCAAGGAGGCAGCTCTTCACCCCTCCACTTT
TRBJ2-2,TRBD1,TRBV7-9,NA,CASSYPGTGDGSGELFF,TGTGCCAGCAGTTACCCCGGGACAGGGGATGGGAGCGGGGAGCTGTTTTTT